This entry concerns a single T cell receptor beta chain. Its target is not known. They ran version v3.0 of the immunoSEQ assay at survey level. Sequencing was intended to reach about 35,000-50,000 T-cell genomes per sample. The table came from immunoSEQ multiplex PCR; TCRdb's copy has only in-frame clones and leaves some out. The sample includes tens of thousands of clones, 93% of them seen just once. Roughly 0.85-10 million cryopreserved PBMC were held in samples before DNA extraction. Germline lookup yields CDR1 KGHSY and CDR2 FQNENV. With V trimmed by 4 bases and J by 0 bases, 5 bases remained unmatched. The CDR3 has 15 residues. This entry belongs to a study of long-term antiretroviral therapy in people with HIV. Study-wide results and limits: Pre-ART expanded TRB clones stayed dominant throughout, though often decreasing after ART. Controls showed broader CDR3 length ranges than did the HIV repertoires.

The source is a woman in her thirties or forties with HIV. This specimen was unsorted PBMCs, taken about 6.7 years after starting antiretroviral therapy. The chain combines TRBV16 with TRBJ1-2; 7 positions match TRBD1. CDR3 residues: CASSPQGTSNYGYTF. In DNA, the CDR3 is TGTGCCAGCAGCCCACAGGGGACCTCTAACTATGGCTACACCTTC.